These 5 T cell receptor beta chains came from one sample sequenced in a study of CD8 T cells in Susac syndrome. An amount of RNA that ranged from roughly 0.5 to 1 ug was reverse transcribed with random hexamers. TCRdb itself ran the immunoSEQ multiplex PCR reads through MiXCR, one entry per CDR3 protein. The table lists about 83,000 distinct CDR3 sequences, roughly 96% of them singletons. The sample consisted of CD8+ T cells from PBMCs. These receptors came from a human donor with Susac syndrome.

The chain joins TRBV6-2 or TRBV6-3 to TRBJ2-1; 12 nucleotides agree with TRBD2. V gave up 5 bases and J gave up 6 bases; unmatched junction bases: 2. The CDR3 length is 14 residues. Germline lookup yields CDR1 MNHEY and CDR2 SVGEGT. CDR3 coding DNA: TGTGCCAGCAGTCTAGCGGGAGGGGGCAATGAGCAGTTCTTC. This translates into CASSLAGGGNEQFF.

This chain joins TRBV5-6 and TRBJ1-4; 9 bases are a match to TRBD1. This CDR3 is 19 amino acids long. Germline trimming cut 1 base from V and 3 bases from J; bases unmatched to any gene: 13. Germline values: CDR1 SGHDT, CDR2 YYEEEE. CDR3 sequence reads: CASSLRRGTGPSANEKLFF. Written as DNA, the CDR3 is TGTGCCAGCAGCTTGAGGAGGGGGACAGGGCCGTCAGCTAATGAAAAACTGTTTTTT.

The V gene is TRBV6-2 or TRBV6-3, the J gene TRBJ2-7; no definite D call. The germline V gene encodes CDR1 MNHEY and CDR2 SVGEGT. V was clipped by 2 bases and J by 5 bases, with 7 bases between them. This CDR3 spans 12 amino acids. The CDR3 loop is CASSYTVHEQYF. The CDR3 nucleotides read TGTGCCAGCAGTTACACGGTCCACGAGCAGTACTTC.

The chain uses TRBV5-4 and TRBJ1-1, with 10 bases that match TRBD1. The CDR3 sequence is 13 residues long. J lost 6 bases, V lost 4 bases, and 3 bases had no gene match. Germline lookup yields CDR1 SGHNT and CDR2 YYREEE (reference sequence). The CDR3 DNA follows: TGTGCCAGCAGCCCTGGACAGGGGGCTGAAGCTTTCTTT. This gives the protein CASSPGQGAEAFF. The whole variable domain, remainder taken from reference TRBV5-4 and TRBJ1-1, is ETGVTQSPTHLIKTRGQQVTLRCSSQSGHNTVSWYQQALGQGPQFIFQYYREEENGRGNFPPRFSGLQFPNYSSELNVNALELDDSALYLCASSPGQGAEAFFGQGTRLTVV.

V usage is TRBV5-1 and J usage is TRBJ2-3; TRBD2 is a possible D gene (5 bases). The V gene lost 0 bases and the J gene lost 3 bases, with 8 bases spanning the gap. The CDR3 extends over 14 amino acids. Germline lookup yields CDR1 SGHRS and CDR2 YFSETQ. CDR3 sequence: CASSLGGWTDTQYF. CDR3 nucleotide sequence: TGCGCCAGCAGCTTGGGAGGGTGGACAGATACGCAGTATTTT.